A selection of T cell receptor beta chains follows, all from one sample in a study of CXCR3-negative and CXCR3-positive naive CD8 T cells. TCRdb processed the 5' RACE reads again and assigns one entry to each CDR3 protein, with no DNA. The specimen's table records 75,000 to 90,000 distinct CDR3 sequences. Specimen: naive CXCR3+ CD8+ T cells from blood. The source is a human donor in good health. Some clones in this sample may be carry-over from other donors' samples. Both conserved end residues are part of each CDR3.

length	J	V	CDR3
15	TRBJ2-3	TRBV25-1	CASRRSGDLTDTQYF
17	TRBJ2-1	TRBV6-6	CASTDRATRSIYNEQFF
15	TRBJ1-5	TRBV4-1	CASSQESTGYQPQHF
20	TRBJ2-7	TRBV28	CAGSSDSSLISWPCVWEQYF
14	TRBJ2-1	TRBV20-1	CSALRGDAYNEQFF
12	TRBJ2-5	TRBV7-2	CASSYPMETQYF
13	TRBJ1-5	TRBV27	CASSHGQGQPQHF
14	TRBJ2-5	TRBV7-8	CASSLEWEQETQYF
13	TRBJ2-7	TRBV20-1	CSAPRGSSYEQYF
13	TRBJ2-3	TRBV13	CASSLGLVDTQYF
13	TRBJ2-7	TRBV12-3/TRBV12-4	CASSTQESYEQYF
12	TRBJ2-7	TRBV7-3	CASSEDFYEQYF
14	TRBJ1-5	TRBV7-2	CASSLGGANQPQHF
14	TRBJ1-1	TRBV7-8	CASSLAGSGREAFF
15	TRBJ2-1	TRBV29-1	CSVGSPGGRNNEQFF
14	TRBJ1-1	TRBV6-6	CASSMSTGVAEAFF
16	TRBJ2-1	TRBV3-1	CASSPTGTGDYNEQFF
12	TRBJ2-7	TRBV28	CASGSMSYEQYF
15	TRBJ2-7	TRBV4-1	CASSQEGLGAYEQYF
16	TRBJ1-2	TRBV29-1	CSVDGWGQGTTGGYTF
14	TRBJ1-1	TRBV11-1	CASSLAVGGTEAFF
16	TRBJ2-1	TRBV14	CASSQVRDTLGNEQFF
14	TRBJ2-7	TRBV4-1	CASSLGQPTYEQYF
15	TRBJ2-1	TRBV28	CASRPTSGGAWEQFF
13	TRBJ1-2	TRBV29-1	CSVVSTAKPGYTF
15	TRBJ2-3	TRBV5-1	CASSRLAGGTDTQYF
14	TRBJ2-1	TRBV14	CASSLRGSYNEQFF
13	TRBJ2-7	TRBV4-3	CASSQEVSYEQYF
16	TRBJ2-5	TRBV9	CASSMRLAGGIPTQYF
14	TRBJ2-7	TRBV28	CASSLRASIYEQYF
18	TRBJ2-3	TRBV12-3/TRBV12-4	CATRYPIPGLAGLDTQYF
16	TRBJ2-7	TRBV5-1	CASSLGKGRGSYEQYF
14	TRBJ2-7	TRBV27	CASSPRREAYEQYF
16	TRBJ2-7	TRBV7-2	CASSLELAAGLYEQYF
12	TRBJ2-2	TRBV13	CASSPGTGELFF
15	TRBJ2-7	TRBV6-2/TRBV6-3	CASSYSSSGSYEQYF
13	TRBJ2-7	TRBV12-2	CASREQGWYEQYF
18	TRBJ2-5	TRBV21-1	CASSNPMTSGGIQETQYF